These 21 T cell receptor beta chains were all obtained from the same sample, sequenced in a study of blood T cell repertoires in COVID-19. The data were produced by immunoSEQ multiplex PCR, yet TCRdb's version contains in-frame clones alone and is incomplete. The data contain approximately 130,000 clones, about 75% of them seen just once; the ten biggest clones take up about a fifth. The sequenced sample consisted of peripheral blood. The receptors come from a man older than 75 with acute or convalescent COVID-19.

The J gene is TRBJ2-7, the V gene TRBV13; 10 bases agree with TRBD2. The germline V gene has CDR1 PRHDT and CDR2 FYEKMQ (reference sequence). V lost 1 base and J lost 3; bases outside the gene matches: 12. This CDR3 is built from 18 residues. Here the CDR3 reads CASSLVLETLAGNYEQYF. The CDR3 DNA sequence: TGTGCCAGCAGCTTAGTCCTCGAAACACTAGCGGGGAACTACGAGCAGTACTTC.

This chain joins TRBV5-4 and TRBJ2-1; possible D gene TRBD2, 5 bases. The germline V gene has CDR1 SGHNT and CDR2 YYREEE (reference sequence). Trimming left V 0 bases short and J 6 bases short, with 13 bases between. This CDR3 has 15 amino acids. The chain's CDR3 is CASSLERSGFNEQFF. The CDR3 coding sequence is TGTGCCAGCAGCTTGGAACGGAGCGGATTCAATGAGCAGTTCTTC.

The V gene is TRBV6-6, the J gene TRBJ2-3, with D unresolved. CDR1 and CDR2 from the germline V gene are MNHNY and SVGAGI (reference sequence). This CDR3 comprises 12 residues. With 0 bases removed from V and 6 bases from J, the gap between germline ends came to 4 bases. The DNA of the CDR3 is TGTGCCAGCAGTTACTCTCAGGATACGCAGTATTTT. Translated: CASSYSQDTQYF.

J is TRBJ2-2 and V is TRBV10-3; TRBD1 is a possible D gene (7 bases). This CDR3 spans 14 amino acids. Germline lookup yields CDR1 ENHRY and CDR2 SYGVKD. V gave up 11 bases and J gave up 1 base, with 14 bases separating them. The CDR3 DNA reads TGTGCCTCCCAGGGGGGACTGAACACCGGGGAGCTGTTTTTT. It is translated as CASQGGLNTGELFF.

This clone was seen once. The gene calls are TRBV3-1 (or the pseudogene TRBV3-2) and TRBJ1-5, with 9 bases that match TRBD1. The CDR3 sequence is 17 residues long. After removal of 3 bases from V and 7 bases from J, the junction contained 13 bases not matched to a gene. Germline values: CDR1 LGHDT, CDR2 YNNKEL (reference sequence). CDR3: CASSHTPTGGVRQPQHF. DNA for the CDR3: TGTGCCAGCAGCCACACTCCTACAGGGGGCGTTAGGCAGCCCCAGCATTTT.

The chain links TRBV21-1 to TRBJ1-5; the tabulated D call, TRBD1, remains unverified against the DNA. TRBV21-1 is an annotated pseudogene. This CDR3 has 16 residues. The CDR3 reads CASSYRLDKEGQPQHF. CDR3 coding DNA: TGTGCCAGCAGCTACCGACTGGACAAGGAAGGTCAGCCCCAGCATTTT.

The chain carries TRBV6-6 and TRBJ2-5, with 10 bases identical to TRBD1. Germline V CDR1 and CDR2: MNHNY, SVGAGI (reference sequence). The CDR3 is 16 residues long. Trimming removed 6 bases from V and 6 bases from J; junction bases left unmatched: 13. CDR3 sequence (DNA): TGTGCCAGCAGCCACGCACCGGGACAGGGGCAACAGACCCAGTACTTC. Amino acid sequence: CASSHAPGQGQQTQYF.

This chain uses TRBV15 with TRBJ2-7, with 10 bases that match TRBD1. The CDR3 loop spans 18 amino acids. Looked up from germline, CDR1 is LNHNV and CDR2 is YYDKDF (reference sequence). Trimming removed 5 bases from V and 1 base from J; junction bases left unmatched: 14. DNA of the CDR3: TGTGCCACCAGCGGACGGTTGAGACAGGGGGCGGGATCCTACGAGCAGTACTTC. Its translation is CATSGRLRQGAGSYEQYF.

The J gene is TRBJ2-7, the V gene TRBV4-1, with 9 nucleotides matching TRBD1. The CDR3 is 16 amino acids. CDR1 MGHRA and CDR2 YSYEKL come from the germline V gene. After removal of 1 base from V and 2 bases from J, the junction contained 6 bases not matched to a gene. The DNA for the CDR3 is TGCGCCAGCAGCCAAGGGGGGGGGACAGGGACCTACGAGCAGTACTTC. Translated: CASSQGGGTGTYEQYF.

DNA for the CDR3: TGTGCCAGCAGCCTCTTCCGGGACATCCTCCACGAGCAGTACTTC. Translating gives CASSLFRDILHEQYF. The genes are TRBV7-9 and TRBJ2-7; TRBD1 might be the D (6 bases). From germline, CDR1 is SEHNR and CDR2 FQNEAQ (reference sequence). This CDR3 is 15 amino acids long. With 5 bases removed from V and 5 bases from J, the gap between germline ends came to 19 bases.

V and J are TRBV3-1 (or the pseudogene TRBV3-2) and TRBJ1-1; 9 bases are shared with TRBD1. Looked up from germline, CDR1 is LGHDT and CDR2 is YNNKEL (reference sequence). Trimming removed 1 base from V and 7 bases from J; junction bases left unmatched: 13. The CDR3 has 17 residues. The CDR3 is CASSQVTGQGYLYEAFF. Here the CDR3 DNA reads TGTGCCAGCAGCCAAGTAACTGGACAGGGGTATCTATATGAAGCTTTCTTT.

This chain connects TRBV10-3 to TRBJ2-7, with D uncertain. Germline values: CDR1 ENHRY, CDR2 SYGVKD. This CDR3 is built from 13 residues. The ends were cut back, 8 bases at V and 1 base at J, with 12 bases in the middle. CDR3 DNA sequence: TGTGCCATCTCCGCCACACAATCCTACGAGCAGTACTTC. Its protein is CAISATQSYEQYF.

This chain links TRBV6-6 with TRBJ1-5, with 8 positions matching TRBD1. With V trimmed by 5 bases and J by 6 bases, 9 bases remained unmatched. The CDR3 consists of 15 residues. Germline values: CDR1 MNHNY, CDR2 SVGAGI (reference sequence). For the CDR3, the DNA is TGTGCCAGCAGTGTACAGGGGGTGCGTCCTCAGCCCCAGCATTTT. This translates into CASSVQGVRPQPQHF.

V gene TRBV3-1 (or the pseudogene TRBV3-2) combines with J gene TRBJ2-3; TRBD1 aligns across 11 bases. CDR1 is LGHDT, CDR2 YNNKEL, per germline (reference sequence). The CDR3 covers 15 residues. After removal of 3 bases from V and 5 bases from J, the junction contained 4 bases not matched to a gene. Here the CDR3 reads CASSQDGTGGDTQYF. Here the CDR3 DNA reads TGTGCCAGCAGCCAGGATGGGACAGGGGGAGATACGCAGTATTTT.

The V and J genes are TRBV5-8 and TRBJ1-5; 9 nucleotides match TRBD1. After removal of 4 bases from V and 5 bases from J, the junction contained 4 bases not matched to a gene. The CDR3 length is 14 residues. Germline assignment: CDR1 SGHTS and CDR2 YDEGEE. The DNA for the CDR3 is TGTGCCAGCAGCCCGGACAGGGGAGATCAGCCCCAGCATTTT. As protein: CASSPDRGDQPQHF. Complete variable domain (other parts from reference TRBV5-8 and TRBJ1-5): EAGVTQSPTHLIKTRGQQATLRCSPISGHTSVYWYQQALGLGLQFLLWYDEGEERNRGNFPPRFSGRQFPNYSSELNVNALELEDSALYLCASSPDRGDQPQHFGDGTRLSIL.

This chain joins TRBV18 and TRBJ2-2; no firm D call. V was shortened by 3 bases and J by 4 bases, with 15 bases between the two germline ends. The germline CDR1 and CDR2 sequences are KGHSH and LQKENI. CDR3 length: 16 amino acids. Here the CDR3 reads CASSPLSLPRTGELFF. CDR3 in DNA: TGTGCCAGCTCACCGCTATCCCTACCCCGCACCGGGGAGCTGTTTTTT. The variable domain in full, with the rest retrieved from reference TRBV18 and TRBJ2-2, is NAGVMQNPRHLVRRRGQEARLRCSPMKGHSHVYWYRQLPEEGLKFMVYLQKENIIDESGMPKERFSAEFPKEGPSILRIQQVVRGDSAAYFCASSPLSLPRTGELFFGEGSRLTVL.

This clone was seen a single time. V usage is TRBV27 and J usage is TRBJ1-2; possible D gene TRBD1, 5 bases. Per germline, CDR1 MNHEY and CDR2 SMNVEV (reference sequence). The V and J ends lost 3 bases and 8 bases respectively, with 13 bases between them. The CDR3 has 13 residues. The CDR3, as DNA: TGTGCCAGCAGTTTGCAGGGAGGGGTAGGCTACACCTTC. This sequence encodes CASSLQGGVGYTF.

The chain couples TRBV12-3 or TRBV12-4 to TRBJ2-4, with D uncertain. V was trimmed by 4 bases and J by 11 bases, leaving 12 bases between them. CDR3 length: 12 amino acids. CDR3 residues: CASSSSRYFQYF. DNA for the CDR3: TGTGCCAGCAGTTCCTCTCGGTACTTTCAGTACTTC.

This clone has just a few counts. This chain links TRBV7-9 with TRBJ2-1; D perhaps matches TRBD1 (6 bases). V lost 4 bases, J lost 2 bases, and 9 bases lay in between. CDR3 size: 14 residues. The germline gives CDR1 SEHNR, CDR2 FQNEAQ (reference sequence). For the CDR3, the DNA is TGTGCCAGCAGCTCGGACAGAGCCTACAATGAGCAGTTCTTC. This encodes CASSSDRAYNEQFF.

The sample holds one count of this clone. V gene TRBV15 combines with J gene TRBJ1-2, with unresolved D. Trimming took 0 bases from V and 4 from J, leaving 9 bases between them. The CDR3 length is 14 residues. Per the germline V gene, CDR1 is LNHNV and CDR2 is YYDKDF (reference sequence). Written as DNA, the CDR3 is TGTGCCACCAGCAGAGATAACCCGAGCTATGGCTACACCTTC. Translating gives CATSRDNPSYGYTF.

The J gene is TRBJ2-1, the V gene TRBV3-1 (or the pseudogene TRBV3-2); 13 bases agree with TRBD2. The V and J ends lost 0 bases and 10 bases, in that order; junction bases with no gene match: 12. This CDR3 spans 18 amino acids. Germline values: CDR1 LGHDT, CDR2 YNNKEL (reference sequence). DNA of the CDR3: TGTGCCAGCAGCCAAGAGCCCCCTGGGACTAGCGGGGTCAGGGAGCAGTTCTTC. Translated, it gives CASSQEPPGTSGVREQFF.